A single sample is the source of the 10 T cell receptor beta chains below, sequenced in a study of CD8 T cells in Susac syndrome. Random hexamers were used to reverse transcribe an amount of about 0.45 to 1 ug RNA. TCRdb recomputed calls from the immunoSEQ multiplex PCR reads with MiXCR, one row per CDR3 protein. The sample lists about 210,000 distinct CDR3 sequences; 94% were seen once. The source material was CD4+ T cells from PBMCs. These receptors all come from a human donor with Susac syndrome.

The CDR3 region is CASSGAGLLDTGELFF. DNA of the CDR3: TGTGCCAGCAGTGGGGCAGGCTTGCTAGACACCGGGGAGCTGTTTTTT. The V and J genes are TRBV6-1 and TRBJ2-2, with D unclear. In germline, CDR1 is MNHNS, CDR2 SASEGT. V shed 4 bases and J shed 3 bases, with 15 bases lying between them. The CDR3 extends over 16 amino acids.

CDR3 nucleotide sequence: TGCAGTACAACGCGAGCGCTGGGGTACAATCAGCCCCAGCATTTT. It is translated as CSTTRALGYNQPQHF. This chain joins TRBV20-1 and TRBJ1-5, with D hard to call. CDR3 length: 15 amino acids. Germline CDR1 and CDR2: DFQATT and SNEGSKA (reference sequence). V was cut by 8 bases and J by 3 bases, with 20 bases left in between.

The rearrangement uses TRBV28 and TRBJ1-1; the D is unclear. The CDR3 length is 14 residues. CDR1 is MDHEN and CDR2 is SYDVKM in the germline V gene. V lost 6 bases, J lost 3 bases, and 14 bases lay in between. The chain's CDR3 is CASSSPTTYTEAFF. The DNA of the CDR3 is TGTGCCAGCAGCTCTCCGACAACTTACACTGAAGCTTTCTTT.

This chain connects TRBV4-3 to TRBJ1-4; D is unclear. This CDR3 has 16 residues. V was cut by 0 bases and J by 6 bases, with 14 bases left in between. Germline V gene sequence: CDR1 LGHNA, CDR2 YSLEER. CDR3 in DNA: TGCGCCAGCAGCCAAGAGCCCCCTAGGTCGTATGAAAAACTGTTTTTT. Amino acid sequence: CASSQEPPRSYEKLFF.

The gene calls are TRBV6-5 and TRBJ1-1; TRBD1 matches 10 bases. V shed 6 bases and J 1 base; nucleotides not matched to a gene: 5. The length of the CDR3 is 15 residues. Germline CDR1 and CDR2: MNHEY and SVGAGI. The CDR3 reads CASRGQGKRNTEAFF. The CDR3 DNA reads TGTGCCAGCAGGGGACAGGGGAAAAGGAACACTGAAGCTTTCTTT.

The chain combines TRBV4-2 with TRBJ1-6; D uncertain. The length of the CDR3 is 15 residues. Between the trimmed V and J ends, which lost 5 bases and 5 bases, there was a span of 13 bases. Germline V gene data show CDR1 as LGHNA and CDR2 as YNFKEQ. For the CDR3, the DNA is TGTGCCAGCAGCTCAAGGGTCTCAGATAATTCACCCCTCCACTTT. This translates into CASSSRVSDNSPLHF.

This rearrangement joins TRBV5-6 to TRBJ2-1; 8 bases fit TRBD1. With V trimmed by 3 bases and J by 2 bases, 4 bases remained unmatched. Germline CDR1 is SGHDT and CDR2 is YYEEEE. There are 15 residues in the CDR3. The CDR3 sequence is CASSWGDRTYNEQFF. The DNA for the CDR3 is TGTGCCAGCAGCTGGGGGGACAGGACCTACAATGAGCAGTTCTTC.

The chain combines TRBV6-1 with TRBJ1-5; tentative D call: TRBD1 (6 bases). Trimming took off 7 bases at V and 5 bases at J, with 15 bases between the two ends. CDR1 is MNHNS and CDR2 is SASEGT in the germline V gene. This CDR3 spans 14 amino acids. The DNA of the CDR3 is TGTGCCAGCACCCTGACGAGGGGGGATCAGCCCCAGCATTTT. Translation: CASTLTRGDQPQHF.

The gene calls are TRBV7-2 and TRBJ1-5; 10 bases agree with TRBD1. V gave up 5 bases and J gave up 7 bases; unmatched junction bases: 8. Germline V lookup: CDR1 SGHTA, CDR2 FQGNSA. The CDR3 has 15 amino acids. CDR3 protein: CASSAPGQGSQPQHF. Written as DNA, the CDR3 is TGTGCCAGCAGCGCACCGGGACAGGGGAGCCAGCCCCAGCATTTT.

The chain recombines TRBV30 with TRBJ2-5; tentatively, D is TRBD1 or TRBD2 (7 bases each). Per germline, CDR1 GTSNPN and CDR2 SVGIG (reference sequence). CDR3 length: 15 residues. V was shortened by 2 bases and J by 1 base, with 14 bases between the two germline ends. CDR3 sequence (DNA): TGTGCCTGGAGTCAGGGGGGGAGAAGCCAAGAGACCCAGTACTTC. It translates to CAWSQGGRSQETQYF.